The rows below give T cell receptor beta chains drawn from one sample of a study of persistence of HIV-infected CD4 T cells. Libraries were prepared by immunoSEQ multiplex PCR; TCRdb keeps only in-frame clonotypes and omits some of them. The data show tens of thousands of clones, approximately 75% seen once. No antigen has been assigned to these receptors. The sample in question was CD4+ T cells sorted from PBMCs after approximately 19-hour stimulation, obtained from a patient who received antiretroviral therapy. These TCRs come from an adult man with HIV who was CMV-seropositive. Both conserved end residues are trimmed from each CDR3.

CDR3 protein: ASTLNRQAGNTIY
V gene: TRBV19

CDR3 protein: ASSVGHSSGNTIY
V gene: TRBV9

CDR3 protein: ASSPQGNTEAF
V gene: TRBV18

CDR3 protein: ASSLGSMNTEAF
V gene: TRBV7-9

CDR3 protein: ASSRDRSQPQH
V gene: TRBV18

CDR3 protein: ASRSYTGELF
V gene: TRBV21-1

CDR3 protein: ASRGQLAKNIQY
V gene: TRBV6-5

CDR3 protein: ASSVGPATYEQY
V gene: TRBV5-1

CDR3 protein: ASSRRQAPNTEAF
V gene: TRBV11-1

CDR3 protein: ASSPLQGNTEAF
V gene: TRBV7-8

CDR3 protein: ASSLEGGPQH
V gene: TRBV7-6

CDR3 protein: ASRERVGTGELF
V gene: TRBV25-1

CDR3 protein: ASSQDGTSTDTQY
V gene: TRBV4-1